This T cell receptor (beta chain) came from a study of blood T cell repertoires in COVID-19. Study information: In each case, the material was cDNA or gDNA derived from T cells, B-cell-depleted T cells, or PBMCs.

This CDR3 spans 12 amino acids. Germline V gene data show CDR1 as SGHTA and CDR2 as FQGNSA. The V and J ends lost 5 bases and 5 bases respectively, with 10 bases between them. TCRdb's copy holds only in-frame clones and misses some; the assay was immunoSEQ multiplex PCR. The data hold 150,000 to 200,000 clones, with approximately 79% observed a single time. The sample taken for sequencing was peripheral blood. This receptor was obtained from a man aged 60-69 years with active or convalescent COVID-19. The chain has TRBV7-2 and TRBJ2-7; D is possibly TRBD1 (6 bases). The CDR3 spells CASSHQGNEQYF. Here the CDR3 DNA reads TGTGCCAGCAGCCACCAGGGGAACGAGCAGTACTTC.